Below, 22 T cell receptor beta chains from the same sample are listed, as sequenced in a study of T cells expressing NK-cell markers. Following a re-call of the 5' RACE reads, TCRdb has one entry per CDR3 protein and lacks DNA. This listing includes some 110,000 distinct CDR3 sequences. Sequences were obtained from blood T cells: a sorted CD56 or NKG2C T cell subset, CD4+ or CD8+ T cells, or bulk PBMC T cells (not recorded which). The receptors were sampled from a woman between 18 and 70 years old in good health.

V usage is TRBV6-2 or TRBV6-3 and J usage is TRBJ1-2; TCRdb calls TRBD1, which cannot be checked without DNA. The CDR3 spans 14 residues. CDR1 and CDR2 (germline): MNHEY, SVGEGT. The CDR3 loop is CATKVRGVVYGYTF.

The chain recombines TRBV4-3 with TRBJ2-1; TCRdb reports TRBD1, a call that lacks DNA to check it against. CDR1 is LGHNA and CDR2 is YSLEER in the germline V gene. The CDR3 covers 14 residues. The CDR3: CASSSVTAYNEQFF.

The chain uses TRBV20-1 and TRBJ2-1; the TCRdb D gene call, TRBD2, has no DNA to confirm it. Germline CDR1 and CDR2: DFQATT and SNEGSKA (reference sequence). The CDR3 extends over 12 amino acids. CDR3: CSDGTSGNEQFF.

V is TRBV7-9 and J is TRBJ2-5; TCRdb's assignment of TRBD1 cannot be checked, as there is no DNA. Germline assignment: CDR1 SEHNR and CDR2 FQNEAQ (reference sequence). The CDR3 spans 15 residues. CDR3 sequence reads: CASSLELAGRKTQYF.

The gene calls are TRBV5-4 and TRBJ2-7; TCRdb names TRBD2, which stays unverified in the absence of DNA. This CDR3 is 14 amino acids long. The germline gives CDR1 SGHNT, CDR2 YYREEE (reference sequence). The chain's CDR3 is CASSPGLVSYEQYF.

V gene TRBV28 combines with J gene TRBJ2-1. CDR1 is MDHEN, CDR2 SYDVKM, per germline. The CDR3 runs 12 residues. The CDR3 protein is CASSRFGNEQFF.

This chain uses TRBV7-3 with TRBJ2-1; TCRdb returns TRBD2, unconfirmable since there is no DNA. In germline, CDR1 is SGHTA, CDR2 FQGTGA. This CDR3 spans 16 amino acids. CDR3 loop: CASSQVGREAYNEQFF.

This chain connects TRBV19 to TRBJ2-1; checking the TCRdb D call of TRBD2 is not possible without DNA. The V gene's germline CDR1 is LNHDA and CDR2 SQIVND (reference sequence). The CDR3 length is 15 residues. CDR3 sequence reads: CASSIASGGYNEQFF.

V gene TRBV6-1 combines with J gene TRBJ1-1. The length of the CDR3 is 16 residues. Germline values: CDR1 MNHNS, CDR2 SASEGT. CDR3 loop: CASSEAEAMSRTEAFF.

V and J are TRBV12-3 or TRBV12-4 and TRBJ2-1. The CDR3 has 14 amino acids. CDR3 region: CASSLVPGYNEQFF.

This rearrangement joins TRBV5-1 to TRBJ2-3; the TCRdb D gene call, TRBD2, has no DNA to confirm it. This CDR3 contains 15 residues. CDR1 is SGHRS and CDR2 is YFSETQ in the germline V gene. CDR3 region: CASGIAGGFTDTQYF.

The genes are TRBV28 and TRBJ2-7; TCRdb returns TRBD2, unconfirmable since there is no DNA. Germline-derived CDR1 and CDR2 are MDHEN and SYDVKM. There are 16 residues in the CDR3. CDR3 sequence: CASSLSYGLNSYEQYF. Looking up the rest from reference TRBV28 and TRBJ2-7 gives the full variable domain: DVKVTQSSRYLVKRTGEKVFLECVQDMDHENMFWYRQDPGLGLRLIYFSYDVKMKEKGDIPEGYSVSREKKERFSLILESASTNQTSMYLCASSLSYGLNSYEQYFGPGTRLTVT.

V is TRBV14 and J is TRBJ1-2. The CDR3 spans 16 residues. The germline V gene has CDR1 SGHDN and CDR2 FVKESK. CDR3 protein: CASSQATDGSLWGYTF.

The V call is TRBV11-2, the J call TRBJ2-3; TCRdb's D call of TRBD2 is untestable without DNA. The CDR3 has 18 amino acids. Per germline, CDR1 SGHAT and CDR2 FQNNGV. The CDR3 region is CASSGTRSAASFPDTQYF.

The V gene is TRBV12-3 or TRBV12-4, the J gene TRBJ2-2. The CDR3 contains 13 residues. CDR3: CASSPTYTGELFF.

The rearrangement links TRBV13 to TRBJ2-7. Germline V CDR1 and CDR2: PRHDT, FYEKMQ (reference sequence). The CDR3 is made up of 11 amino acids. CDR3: CASSLLNEQYF.

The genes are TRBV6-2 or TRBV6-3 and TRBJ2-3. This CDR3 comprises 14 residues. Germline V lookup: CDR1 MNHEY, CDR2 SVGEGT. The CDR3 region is CASSYSQGADTQYF.

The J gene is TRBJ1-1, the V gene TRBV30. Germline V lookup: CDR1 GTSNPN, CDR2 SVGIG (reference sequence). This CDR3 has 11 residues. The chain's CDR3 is CAWRFWTEAFF. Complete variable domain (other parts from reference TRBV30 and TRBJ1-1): SQTIHQWPATLVQPVGSPLSLECTVEGTSNPNLYWYRQAAGRGLQLLFYSVGIGQISSEVPQNLSASRPQDRQFILSSKKLLLSDSGFYLCAWRFWTEAFFGQGTRLTVV.

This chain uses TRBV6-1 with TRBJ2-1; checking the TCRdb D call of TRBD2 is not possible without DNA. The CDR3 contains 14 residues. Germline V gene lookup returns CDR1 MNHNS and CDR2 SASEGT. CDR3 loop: CASSEVGGANEQFF.

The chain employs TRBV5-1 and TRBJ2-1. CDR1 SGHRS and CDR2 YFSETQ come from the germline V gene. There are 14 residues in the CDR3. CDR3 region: CASRVLDGYNEQFF.

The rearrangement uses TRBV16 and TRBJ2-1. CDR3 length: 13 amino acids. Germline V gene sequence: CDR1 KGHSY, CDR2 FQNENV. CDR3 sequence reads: CASSQRPNNEQFF.

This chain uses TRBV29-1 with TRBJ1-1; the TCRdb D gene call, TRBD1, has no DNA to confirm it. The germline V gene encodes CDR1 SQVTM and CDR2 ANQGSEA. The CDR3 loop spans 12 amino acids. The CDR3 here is CSGGGANTEAFF.